This is a list of T cell receptor beta chains from one sample in a study of shared clonotypes between healthy human individuals. Assay used: immunoSEQ multiplex PCR; TCRdb lists only in-frame clones, some missing. The sample has 2,500,000 or so clones, 80% to 95% seen once; the top ten hold 0.37%. The material sequenced was naive CD4+ T cells from PBMCs. These receptors came from a man aged 18 to 30 in good health. Some clones in this sample may be carry-over from other donors' samples. CDR3s include the opening cysteine and the closing phenylalanine or tryptophan. The D gene is left open where the match is weak. The size field is filled for only some rows; it gives once, few, many or a size class.

v_call: TRBV18
j_call: TRBJ2-7
clone_size: -
d_call: TRBD1
cdr3_aa: CASSLATGVGPYEQYF
cdr3_nt: TGTGCCAGCTCACTCGCGACAGGGGTGGGCCCCTACGAGCAGTACTTC

v_call: TRBV18
j_call: TRBJ2-4
clone_size: -
d_call: TRBD1
cdr3_aa: CASSQRDRVTLVENIQYF
cdr3_nt: TGTGCCAGCTCGCAACGGGACAGGGTAACGTTGGTCGAAAACATTCAGTACTTC

v_call: TRBV6-5
j_call: TRBJ2-5
clone_size: once
d_call: TRBD1
cdr3_aa: CASSLYRGQETQYF
cdr3_nt: TGTGCCAGCAGTTTGTACAGGGGACAAGAGACCCAGTACTTC

v_call: TRBV5-1
j_call: TRBJ2-1
clone_size: -
d_call: -
cdr3_aa: CASSLAVSRGYNEQFF
cdr3_nt: TGCGCCAGCAGCTTGGCCGTCTCCAGGGGTTACAATGAGCAGTTCTTC

v_call: TRBV19
j_call: TRBJ1-1
clone_size: -
d_call: -
cdr3_aa: CASSSWGGNTEAFF
cdr3_nt: TGTGCCAGTAGTAGCTGGGGCGGAAACACTGAAGCTTTCTTT

v_call: TRBV5-1
j_call: TRBJ2-7
clone_size: -
d_call: -
cdr3_aa: CASIPFPGEGEQYF
cdr3_nt: TGCGCCAGCATCCCTTTCCCCGGCGAAGGCGAGCAGTACTTC

v_call: TRBV5-1
j_call: TRBJ2-2
clone_size: -
d_call: TRBD2
cdr3_aa: CASSFIAGGGGELFF
cdr3_nt: TGCGCCAGCAGCTTCATAGCGGGAGGTGGCGGGGAGCTGTTTTTT

v_call: TRBV5-1
j_call: TRBJ2-7
clone_size: -
d_call: -
cdr3_aa: CASIPPGESSRQTGQYF
cdr3_nt: TGCGCCAGCATCCCACCAGGCGAGAGCTCACGACAGACCGGGCAGTACTTC

v_call: TRBV29-1
j_call: TRBJ2-2
clone_size: -
d_call: -
cdr3_aa: CSVRAGGKTGELFF
cdr3_nt: TGCAGCGTGAGGGCCGGAGGGAAGACCGGGGAGCTGTTTTTT

v_call: TRBV5-1
j_call: TRBJ2-7
clone_size: -
d_call: -
cdr3_aa: CASSLSGPRMDEQYF
cdr3_nt: TGCGCCAGCAGCCTATCGGGCCCAAGAATGGACGAGCAGTACTTC

v_call: TRBV5-1
j_call: TRBJ2-5
clone_size: -
d_call: TRBD2
cdr3_aa: CASSLKGGETQYF
cdr3_nt: TGCGCCAGCAGCTTGAAGGGAGGGGAGACCCAGTACTTC

v_call: TRBV5-1
j_call: TRBJ2-3
clone_size: -
d_call: TRBD2
cdr3_aa: CASSFLAERSTDTQYF
cdr3_nt: TGCGCCAGCAGCTTTCTAGCGGAGAGAAGCACAGATACGCAGTATTTT

v_call: TRBV5-6
j_call: TRBJ2-7
clone_size: -
d_call: TRBD2
cdr3_aa: CASSLGLAQSEQYF
cdr3_nt: TGTGCCAGCAGCTTAGGACTAGCGCAATCCGAGCAGTACTTC

v_call: TRBV6-1
j_call: TRBJ2-1
clone_size: -
d_call: TRBD1
cdr3_aa: CATHRGPYVEQFF
cdr3_nt: TGTGCCACGCACAGGGGGCCCTACGTTGAGCAGTTCTTC

v_call: TRBV5-1
j_call: TRBJ2-2
clone_size: -
d_call: TRBD2
cdr3_aa: CASSSGLAGTRAGELFF
cdr3_nt: TGCGCCAGCAGCTCCGGACTAGCGGGAACAAGGGCCGGGGAGCTGTTTTTT

v_call: TRBV7-2
j_call: TRBJ1-4
clone_size: -
d_call: -
cdr3_aa: CASSPEGMVEKLFF
cdr3_nt: TGTGCCAGCAGCCCGGAGGGGATGGTTGAAAAACTGTTTTTT

v_call: TRBV28
j_call: TRBJ2-7
clone_size: -
d_call: -
cdr3_aa: CASKTTGASSYEQYF
cdr3_nt: TGTGCCAGCAAAACGACAGGTGCCAGCTCCTACGAGCAGTACTTC

v_call: TRBV5-6
j_call: TRBJ1-5
clone_size: -
d_call: -
cdr3_aa: CASSRMSYSNQPQHF
cdr3_nt: TGTGCCAGCAGCCGGATGTCGTATAGCAATCAGCCCCAGCATTTT

v_call: TRBV7-5
j_call: TRBJ1-5
clone_size: -
d_call: -
cdr3_aa: CVRSYHRDSNQPQHF
cdr3_nt: TGTGTCAGAAGTTATCACCGGGACAGCAATCAGCCCCAGCATTTT

v_call: TRBV28
j_call: TRBJ1-1
clone_size: few
d_call: -
cdr3_aa: CASSKDANTEAFF
cdr3_nt: TGTGCCAGCAGCAAAGACGCGAACACTGAAGCTTTCTTT

v_call: TRBV19
j_call: TRBJ1-5
clone_size: -
d_call: -
cdr3_aa: CASSTGGNRSNQPQHF
cdr3_nt: TGTGCCAGTAGTACAGGAGGGAATAGGTCAAATCAGCCCCAGCATTTT

v_call: TRBV19
j_call: TRBJ2-3
clone_size: -
d_call: -
cdr3_aa: CASSTTARSTDTQYF
cdr3_nt: TGTGCCAGTAGTACCACCGCGCGGAGCACAGATACGCAGTATTTT

v_call: TRBV5-1
j_call: TRBJ1-3
clone_size: -
d_call: -
cdr3_aa: CASSLVAGDGGNTIYF
cdr3_nt: TGCGCCAGCAGCTTGGTGGCAGGGGATGGTGGAAACACCATATATTTT

v_call: TRBV5-1
j_call: TRBJ1-1
clone_size: -
d_call: -
cdr3_aa: CASSSTGNTEAFF
cdr3_nt: TGCGCCAGCTCGTCGACAGGGAACACTGAAGCTTTCTTT

v_call: TRBV10-3
j_call: TRBJ2-4
clone_size: -
d_call: -
cdr3_aa: CAISEARGAIQYF
cdr3_nt: TGTGCCATCAGTGAGGCTAGGGGGGCCATTCAGTACTTC

v_call: TRBV27
j_call: TRBJ2-5
clone_size: -
d_call: TRBD2
cdr3_aa: CASSSGGAGETQYF
cdr3_nt: TGTGCCAGCAGTTCGGGGGGGGCTGGGGAGACCCAGTACTTC

v_call: TRBV5-1
j_call: TRBJ2-3
clone_size: -
d_call: TRBD1
cdr3_aa: CASSYEGARSDTQYF
cdr3_nt: TGCGCCAGCAGCTATGAGGGGGCGCGATCAGATACGCAGTATTTT

v_call: TRBV5-5
j_call: TRBJ2-2
clone_size: -
d_call: -
cdr3_aa: CASSLDRNTGELFF
cdr3_nt: TGTGCCAGCAGCTTGGACCGGAACACCGGGGAGCTGTTTTTT

v_call: TRBV2
j_call: TRBJ2-3
clone_size: -
d_call: -
cdr3_aa: CASSEGVGNTDTQYF
cdr3_nt: TGTGCCAGCAGTGAAGGGGTAGGGAACACAGATACGCAGTATTTT

v_call: TRBV28
j_call: TRBJ2-3
clone_size: -
d_call: TRBD2
cdr3_aa: CASSSPGTSGITDTQYF
cdr3_nt: TGTGCCAGCAGTTCCCCCGGGACTAGCGGTATCACAGATACGCAGTATTTT

v_call: TRBV5-6
j_call: TRBJ2-6
clone_size: -
d_call: -
cdr3_aa: CASRRGGANVLTF
cdr3_nt: TGTGCCAGCAGGCGAGGTGGGGCCAACGTCCTGACTTTC

v_call: TRBV2
j_call: TRBJ1-5
clone_size: -
d_call: -
cdr3_aa: CASRLGTAAGNQPQHF
cdr3_nt: TGTGCCAGCAGACTAGGGACGGCTGCGGGCAATCAGCCCCAGCATTTT

v_call: TRBV7-2
j_call: TRBJ1-4
clone_size: -
d_call: TRBD1
cdr3_aa: CASSFDRGGEKLFF
cdr3_nt: TGTGCCAGCAGCTTCGACAGGGGTGGTGAAAAACTGTTTTTT

v_call: TRBV28
j_call: TRBJ1-1
clone_size: -
d_call: TRBD1
cdr3_aa: CASSPGTAGMNTEAFF
cdr3_nt: TGTGCCAGCAGCCCTGGGACAGCGGGGATGAACACTGAAGCTTTCTTT

v_call: TRBV2
j_call: TRBJ1-4
clone_size: -
d_call: TRBD1
cdr3_aa: CARGTGGEKLFF
cdr3_nt: TGTGCCAGGGGGACAGGCGGGGAAAAACTGTTTTTT

v_call: TRBV6-6
j_call: TRBJ1-5
clone_size: -
d_call: -
cdr3_aa: CASMAGSNQPQHF
cdr3_nt: TGTGCCAGCATGGCAGGGTCCAATCAGCCCCAGCATTTT

v_call: TRBV6-6
j_call: TRBJ2-2
clone_size: -
d_call: -
cdr3_aa: CASSQGSPGELFF
cdr3_nt: TGTGCCAGCAGTCAGGGTTCCCCCGGGGAGCTGTTTTTT

v_call: TRBV28
j_call: TRBJ1-1
clone_size: once
d_call: -
cdr3_aa: CASSSSFPTGGTEAFF
cdr3_nt: TGTGCCAGCAGTTCTTCCTTCCCGACTGGGGGCACTGAAGCTTTCTTT

v_call: TRBV7-8
j_call: TRBJ1-1
clone_size: -
d_call: -
cdr3_aa: CASSLAGGGMTEAFF
cdr3_nt: TGTGCCAGCAGCTTAGCAGGGGGAGGGATGACTGAAGCTTTCTTT

v_call: TRBV19
j_call: TRBJ2-7
clone_size: -
d_call: TRBD2
cdr3_aa: CASSIRASGSINPYEQYF
cdr3_nt: TGTGCCAGTAGTATTCGAGCTAGCGGGAGCATTAACCCCTACGAGCAGTACTTC

v_call: TRBV29-1
j_call: TRBJ1-2
clone_size: -
d_call: -
cdr3_aa: CSVESGYGYTF
cdr3_nt: TGCAGCGTTGAGTCCGGATACGGCTACACCTTC

v_call: TRBV4-1
j_call: TRBJ2-5
clone_size: -
d_call: -
cdr3_aa: CASSPTGTQQETQYF
cdr3_nt: TGCGCCAGCAGCCCCACCGGGACACAACAAGAGACCCAGTACTTC

v_call: TRBV30
j_call: TRBJ1-6
clone_size: -
d_call: TRBD1
cdr3_aa: CAWTDRGNSPLHF
cdr3_nt: TGTGCCTGGACGGACAGGGGTAATTCACCCCTCCACTTT

v_call: TRBV28
j_call: TRBJ1-2
clone_size: -
d_call: TRBD1
cdr3_aa: CASQRTITGAGYTF
cdr3_nt: TGTGCCAGCCAGAGGACCATAACAGGGGCTGGCTACACCTTC

v_call: TRBV7-9
j_call: TRBJ2-7
clone_size: -
d_call: -
cdr3_aa: CASSLGQALEQYF
cdr3_nt: TGTGCCAGCAGCTTAGGACAGGCCCTCGAGCAGTACTTC